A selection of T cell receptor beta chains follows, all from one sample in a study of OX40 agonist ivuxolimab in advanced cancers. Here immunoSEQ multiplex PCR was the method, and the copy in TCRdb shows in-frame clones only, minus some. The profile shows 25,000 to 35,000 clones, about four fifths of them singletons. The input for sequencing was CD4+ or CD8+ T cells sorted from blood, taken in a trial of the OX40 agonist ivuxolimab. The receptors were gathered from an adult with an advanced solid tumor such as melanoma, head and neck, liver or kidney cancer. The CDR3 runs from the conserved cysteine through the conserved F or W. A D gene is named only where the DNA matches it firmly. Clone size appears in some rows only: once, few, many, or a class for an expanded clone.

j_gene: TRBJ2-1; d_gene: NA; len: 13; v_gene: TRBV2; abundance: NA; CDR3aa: CASSEGDFNEQFF; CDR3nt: TGTGCCAGCAGTGAAGGGGACTTTAATGAGCAGTTCTTC
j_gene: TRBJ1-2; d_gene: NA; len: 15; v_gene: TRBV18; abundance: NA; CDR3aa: CASSPQAGLDYGYTF; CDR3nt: TGTGCCAGCTCACCTCAGGCCGGGCTGGACTATGGCTACACCTTC
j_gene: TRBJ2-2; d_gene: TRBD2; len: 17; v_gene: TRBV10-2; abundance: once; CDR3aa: CASSGLAGGINTGELFF; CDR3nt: TGCGCCAGCAGTGGCTTAGCGGGGGGGATAAACACCGGGGAGCTGTTTTTT
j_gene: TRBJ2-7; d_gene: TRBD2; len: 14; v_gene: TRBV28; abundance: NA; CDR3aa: CASRGDGDSYEQYF; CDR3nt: TGTGCCAGCCGGGGGGACGGAGACTCCTACGAGCAGTACTTC
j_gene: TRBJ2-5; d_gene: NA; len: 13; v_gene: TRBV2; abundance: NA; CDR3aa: CASSDGGSETQYF; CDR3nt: TGTGCCAGCAGTGACGGGGGTAGTGAGACCCAGTACTTC
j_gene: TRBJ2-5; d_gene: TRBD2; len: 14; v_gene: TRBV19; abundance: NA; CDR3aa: CASSRGGLQETQYF; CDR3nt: TGTGCCAGTAGTCGGGGGGGTTTACAAGAGACCCAGTACTTC
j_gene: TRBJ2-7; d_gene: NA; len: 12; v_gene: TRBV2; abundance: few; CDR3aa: CASKGDYYEQYF; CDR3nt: TGTGCCAGCAAGGGGGACTACTACGAGCAGTACTTC
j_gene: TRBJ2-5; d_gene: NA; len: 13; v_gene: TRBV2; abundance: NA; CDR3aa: CASSDDSQETQYF; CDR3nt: TGTGCCAGCAGCGATGACTCACAAGAGACCCAGTACTTC
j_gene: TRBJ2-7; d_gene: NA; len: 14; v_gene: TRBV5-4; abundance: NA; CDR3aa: CASSLVGGGHEQYF; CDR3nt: TGTGCCAGCAGCTTGGTAGGGGGTGGCCACGAGCAGTACTTC
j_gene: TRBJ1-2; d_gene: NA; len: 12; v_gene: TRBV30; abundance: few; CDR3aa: CAWRSRLYGYTF; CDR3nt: TGTGCCTGGAGGTCGAGGCTCTATGGCTACACCTTC
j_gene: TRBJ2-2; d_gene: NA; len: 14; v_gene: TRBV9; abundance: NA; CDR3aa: CASSVLASVGELFF; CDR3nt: TGTGCCAGCAGCGTGCTAGCTAGTGTCGGGGAGCTGTTTTTT
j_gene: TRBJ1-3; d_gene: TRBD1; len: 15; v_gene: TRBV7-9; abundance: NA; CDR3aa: CASSKQGASGNTIYF; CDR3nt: TGTGCCAGCAGCAAACAGGGGGCCTCTGGAAACACCATATATTTT
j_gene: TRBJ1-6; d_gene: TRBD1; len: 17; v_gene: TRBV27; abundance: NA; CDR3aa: CASRQYRGGEGVSPLHF; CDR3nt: TGTGCCAGCAGACAATACAGGGGTGGGGAGGGAGTTTCACCCCTCCACTTT
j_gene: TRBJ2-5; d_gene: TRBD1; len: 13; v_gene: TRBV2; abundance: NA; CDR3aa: CASSFQGVETQYF; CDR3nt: TGTGCCAGCAGTTTCCAGGGGGTAGAGACCCAGTACTTC
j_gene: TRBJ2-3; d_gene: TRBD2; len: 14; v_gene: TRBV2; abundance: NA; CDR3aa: CATWTSGSSDTQYF; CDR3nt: TGTGCCACCTGGACTAGTGGGAGTTCAGATACGCAGTATTTT
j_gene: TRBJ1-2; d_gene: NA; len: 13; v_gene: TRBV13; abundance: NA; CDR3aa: CASSLQRFLGYTF; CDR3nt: TGTGCCAGCAGCTTACAACGATTCCTTGGCTACACCTTC
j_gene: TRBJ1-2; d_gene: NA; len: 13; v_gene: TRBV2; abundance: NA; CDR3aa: CASSQLANYGYTF; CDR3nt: TGTGCCAGCAGCCAGCTAGCTAACTATGGCTACACCTTC
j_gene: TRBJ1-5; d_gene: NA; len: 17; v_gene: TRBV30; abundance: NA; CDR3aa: CAWSEPGTVASNQPQHF; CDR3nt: TGTGCCTGGAGCGAACCCGGGACGGTTGCTAGCAATCAGCCCCAGCATTTT
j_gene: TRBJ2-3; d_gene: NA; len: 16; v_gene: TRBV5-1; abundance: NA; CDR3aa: CASSSRASKGTDTQYF; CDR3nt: TGCGCCAGCAGCTCACGGGCCTCCAAAGGGACAGATACGCAGTATTTT
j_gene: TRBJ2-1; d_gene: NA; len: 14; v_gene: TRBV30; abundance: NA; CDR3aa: CAWSVLGVRGEQFF; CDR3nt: TGTGCCTGGAGTGTACTGGGAGTAAGAGGCGAGCAGTTCTTC
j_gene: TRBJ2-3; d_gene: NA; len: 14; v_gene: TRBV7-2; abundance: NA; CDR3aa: CASSLGLDADTQYF; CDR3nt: TGTGCCAGCAGCTTAGGACTAGATGCAGATACGCAGTATTTT
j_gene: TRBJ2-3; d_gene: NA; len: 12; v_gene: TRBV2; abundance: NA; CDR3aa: CASSINPETQYF; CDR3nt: TGTGCCAGCAGCATTAACCCTGAGACGCAGTATTTT
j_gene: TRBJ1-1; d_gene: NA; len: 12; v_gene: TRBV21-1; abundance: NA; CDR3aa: CASSRSNTEAFF; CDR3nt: TGTGCCAGCAGCAGAAGTAACACTGAAGCTTTCTTT
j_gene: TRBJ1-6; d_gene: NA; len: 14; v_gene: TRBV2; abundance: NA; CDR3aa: CASSPLGGGSPLHF; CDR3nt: TGTGCCAGCAGCCCGCTTGGGGGGGGTTCACCCCTCCACTTT
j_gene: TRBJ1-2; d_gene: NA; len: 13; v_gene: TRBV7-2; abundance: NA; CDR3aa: CASSLASNYGYTF; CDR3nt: TGTGCCAGCAGCTTGGCAAGTAACTATGGCTACACCTTC